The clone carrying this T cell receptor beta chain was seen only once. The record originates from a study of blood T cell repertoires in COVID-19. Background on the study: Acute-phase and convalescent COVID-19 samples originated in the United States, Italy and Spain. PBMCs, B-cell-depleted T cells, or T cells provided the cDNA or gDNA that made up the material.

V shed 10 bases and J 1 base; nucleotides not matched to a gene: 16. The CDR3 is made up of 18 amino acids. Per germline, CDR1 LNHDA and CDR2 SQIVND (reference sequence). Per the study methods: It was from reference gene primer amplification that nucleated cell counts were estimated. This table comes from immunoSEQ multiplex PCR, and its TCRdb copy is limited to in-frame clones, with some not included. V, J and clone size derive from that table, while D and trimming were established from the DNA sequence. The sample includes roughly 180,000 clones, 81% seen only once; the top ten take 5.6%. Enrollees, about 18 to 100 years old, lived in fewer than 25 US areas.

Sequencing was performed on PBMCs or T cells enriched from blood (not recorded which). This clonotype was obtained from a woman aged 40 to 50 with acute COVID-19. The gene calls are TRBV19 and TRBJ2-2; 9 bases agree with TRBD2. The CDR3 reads CATYVSGSPSLNTGELFF. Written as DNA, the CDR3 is TGTGCCACTTACGTTAGCGGGAGCCCCTCTTTGAACACCGGGGAGCTGTTTTTT.